These 28 T cell receptor beta chains originate from one sample sequenced in a study of T cell responses to AZD1222 COVID-19 vaccine. This table comes from immunoSEQ multiplex PCR, and its TCRdb copy is limited to in-frame clones, with some not included. The sample has about 160,000 clones; over 80% are singletons. The input for sequencing was peripheral blood, taken on day 0 of AZD1222 vaccination. The source of these receptors is an adult in good health.

V is TRBV20-1 and J is TRBJ1-1; the match to TRBD1 covers 8 bases. This CDR3 contains 16 residues. After removal of 3 bases from V and 0 bases from J, the junction contained 9 bases not matched to a gene. The germline V gene has CDR1 DFQATT and CDR2 SNEGSKA (reference sequence). Here the CDR3 DNA reads TGCAGTGCTAGTAACAGGGGGTTGGTTTTGAACACTGAAGCTTTCTTT. Translating it yields CSASNRGLVLNTEAFF.

The gene calls are TRBV6-2 or TRBV6-3 and TRBJ1-1, with D perhaps matching TRBD1 (5 bases). V was trimmed by 6 bases and J by 7 bases, leaving 24 bases between them. The germline CDR1 and CDR2 sequences are MNHEY and SVGEGT. The CDR3 totals 16 residues. CDR3 bases: TGTGCCAGCAGCAAATTTGGGACCGCCGGGGGTTTTGAAGCTTTCTTT. It is translated as CASSKFGTAGGFEAFF.

The chain employs TRBV3-1 (or the pseudogene TRBV3-2) and TRBJ1-3; 8 bases match TRBD1. The length of the CDR3 is 15 residues. Germline V lookup: CDR1 LGHDT, CDR2 YNNKEL (reference sequence). V lost 4 bases and J lost 8; bases outside the gene matches: 10. The CDR3 region has the DNA TGTGCCAGCAGCCTCCGGGACAGGCAAACGGACACCATATATTTT. Amino acids: CASSLRDRQTDTIYF.

The chain joins TRBV28 to TRBJ2-7; the match to TRBD1 covers 7 bases. The CDR3 is 12 amino acids. V gave up 10 bases and J gave up 2 bases; unmatched junction bases: 5. CDR1 and CDR2 (germline): MDHEN, SYDVKM. This CDR3 is CATMGQTYEQYF. CDR3 sequence (DNA): TGTGCCACCATGGGACAGACCTACGAGCAGTACTTC.

The chain links TRBV3-1 (or the pseudogene TRBV3-2) to TRBJ1-1, with D perhaps TRBD1 (6 bases). V lost 3 bases to trimming and J lost 5 bases, with 10 bases between them. There are 13 residues in the CDR3. Germline assignment: CDR1 LGHDT and CDR2 YNNKEL (reference sequence). The CDR3 loop is CASSQGGGTEAFF. CDR3 sequence (DNA): TGTGCCAGCAGCCAGGGGGGCGGGACTGAAGCTTTCTTT.

The V gene is TRBV18, the J gene TRBJ2-2; the D call may be TRBD1 or TRBD2 (6 bases each). This CDR3 is 16 amino acids long. V gave up 1 base and J gave up 4 bases, with 13 bases separating them. Per the germline V gene, CDR1 is KGHSH and CDR2 is LQKENI. The CDR3 DNA reads TGTGCCAGCTCACCACGAGCAGGGGAGGTCACCGGGGAGCTGTTTTTT. It yields the protein CASSPRAGEVTGELFF.

The chain joins TRBV28 to TRBJ2-1; D not resolved. CDR1 and CDR2 from the germline V gene are MDHEN and SYDVKM. The CDR3 extends over 16 amino acids. The ends were cut back, 4 bases at V and 8 bases at J, with 21 bases in the middle. This chain's CDR3 is CASSSPAGPTSYEQFF. In DNA form, the CDR3 reads TGTGCCAGCAGTTCCCCAGCCGGGCCTACATCTTATGAGCAGTTCTTC.

The chain employs TRBV28 and TRBJ2-6, with D unclear. Germline-derived CDR1 and CDR2 are MDHEN and SYDVKM. Trimming took 5 bases from V and 2 from J, leaving 16 bases between them. This CDR3 is built from 17 residues. Here the CDR3 DNA reads TGTGCCAGCAGTACCTCCCCTAGTTTTGCTGGGGCCAACGTCCTGACTTTC. Translation gives CASSTSPSFAGANVLTF.

This clone is a singleton in its sample. The chain combines TRBV3-1 (or the pseudogene TRBV3-2) with TRBJ2-7, with TRBD1 matching over 10 bases. The CDR3 spans 15 residues. With 4 bases clipped from V and 8 bases from J, the junction kept 11 bases outside the gene matches. Germline CDR1 and CDR2: LGHDT and YNNKEL (reference sequence). In DNA, the CDR3 is TGTGCCAGCAGCCCGTACCTCGGACAGGGGGATAAGCAGTACTTC. Protein product: CASSPYLGQGDKQYF.

The gene calls are TRBV5-4 and TRBJ2-5, with 7 bases fitting TRBD2. With V trimmed by 4 bases and J by 1 base, 10 bases remained unmatched. Germline V gene lookup returns CDR1 SGHNT and CDR2 YYREEE (reference sequence). The CDR3 extends over 16 amino acids. The CDR3 DNA is TGTGCCAGCAGCCCTAGGGAGGGATGGGCCCAAGAGACCCAGTACTTC. Its protein product is CASSPREGWAQETQYF.

The V call is TRBV30, the J call TRBJ2-7, with D maybe TRBD2 (6 bases). V lost 3 bases, J lost 1 base, and 13 bases lay in between. This CDR3 spans 14 amino acids. Germline values: CDR1 GTSNPN, CDR2 SVGIG (reference sequence). The CDR3 reads CAWRAGTLSYEQYF. The CDR3 DNA reads TGTGCCTGGAGAGCAGGGACTCTATCCTACGAGCAGTACTTC.

This chain connects TRBV4-3 to TRBJ2-5, with a possible D match to TRBD2 (6 bases). V was clipped by 4 bases and J by 0 bases, with 15 bases between them. The length of the CDR3 is 16 residues. Looked up from germline, CDR1 is LGHNA and CDR2 is YSLEER. The CDR3 loop is CASSPGLTGYQETQYF. CDR3 DNA sequence: TGCGCCAGCAGCCCGGGACTGACGGGATACCAAGAGACCCAGTACTTC.

The V call is TRBV6-5, the J call TRBJ1-4, with 7 positions matching TRBD1. This CDR3 is built from 16 residues. Germline CDR1 MNHEY, CDR2 SVGAGI. After removal of 4 bases from V and 11 bases from J, the junction contained 16 bases not matched to a gene. CDR3 DNA: TGTGCCAGCAGTTTCGGACTCCGACAGGGAGTAGAGAAACTGTTTTTT. It codes for CASSFGLRQGVEKLFF.

The rearrangement uses TRBV5-4 and TRBJ2-3; 11 positions match TRBD2. The CDR3 is made up of 18 amino acids. The V gene's germline CDR1 is SGHNT and CDR2 YYREEE (reference sequence). Trimming took 2 bases from V and 2 from J; bases not matched to a gene: 10. DNA of the CDR3: TGTGCCAGCAGCTTTCTAACGACTAGCGGGGTTATCACAGATACGCAGTATTTT. This codes for CASSFLTTSGVITDTQYF.

The rearrangement uses TRBV2 and TRBJ1-4; 10 bases agree with TRBD1. V was clipped by 6 bases and J by 7 bases; unmatched bases: 8. The CDR3 contains 15 residues. Germline-derived CDR1 and CDR2 are SNHLY and FYNNEI. The CDR3 DNA reads TGTGCCAGCAGGGGGACAGGGGTCTCACTTGAAAAACTGTTTTTT. Translating gives CASRGTGVSLEKLFF.

The chain couples TRBV6-5 to TRBJ1-6; unclear D gene. CDR3 length: 14 amino acids. V lost 7 bases to trimming and J lost 0 bases, with 7 bases between them. Germline V gene data show CDR1 as MNHEY and CDR2 as SVGAGI. Here the CDR3 reads CASKWGSYNSPLHF. DNA for the CDR3: TGTGCCAGCAAATGGGGCTCCTATAATTCACCCCTCCACTTT.

In regard to this clone: Other DNA sequences from this sample encode an identical CDR3 as well. The chain is built from TRBV28 and TRBJ1-1; D is unresolved. The CDR3 totals 13 residues. Germline CDR1 reads MDHEN; CDR2 reads SYDVKM. V lost 4 bases and J 1 base, leaving 7 bases between the germline ends. The CDR3 region has the DNA TGTGCCAGCAGTTCACCTAGGAACACTGAAGCTTTCTTT. It codes for CASSSPRNTEAFF.

The chain couples TRBV24-1 to TRBJ1-2, with D perhaps TRBD1 (5 bases). This CDR3 is 12 amino acids long. V dropped 6 bases and J dropped 8 bases, with 12 bases sitting between them. Germline V gene lookup returns CDR1 KGHDR and CDR2 SFDVKD. Here the CDR3 reads CATSTFRGGYTF. Here the CDR3 DNA reads TGTGCCACCAGTACTTTCCGGGGGGGCTACACCTTC.

This chain uses TRBV6-5 with TRBJ1-2; unclear D gene. The CDR3 sequence is 14 residues long. CDR1 is MNHEY and CDR2 is SVGAGI in the germline V gene. V lost 2 bases to trimming and J lost 7 bases, with 14 bases between them. CDR3 DNA sequence: TGTGCCAGCAGTTACGGGTCGAGATCGGGTGGCTACACCTTC. This gives the protein CASSYGSRSGGYTF.

The chain is built from TRBV29-1 and TRBJ2-5; 11 bases agree with TRBD2. V trimming: 7 bases; J trimming: 5 bases; junction bases outside the gene matches: 6. CDR1 and CDR2 (germline): SQVTM, ANQGSEA. The CDR3 runs to 13 residues. This chain's CDR3 is CSAIAGGLETQYF. Here the CDR3 DNA reads TGCAGCGCAATAGCGGGGGGGTTGGAGACCCAGTACTTC.

The chain employs TRBV18 and TRBJ1-2, with 7 positions matching TRBD1. CDR1 is KGHSH, CDR2 LQKENI, per germline. The CDR3 contains 15 residues. Trimming took 3 bases from V and 4 from J; bases not matched to a gene: 8. Written as DNA, the CDR3 is TGTGCCAGCTCACCTCAGGGGGAAGTCTCCTATGGCTACACCTTC. It codes for CASSPQGEVSYGYTF. The variable domain in full, with the rest retrieved from reference TRBV18 and TRBJ1-2, is NAGVMQNPRHLVRRRGQEARLRCSPMKGHSHVYWYRQLPEEGLKFMVYLQKENIIDESGMPKERFSAEFPKEGPSILRIQQVVRGDSAAYFCASSPQGEVSYGYTFGSGTRLTVV.

The chain recombines TRBV10-1 with TRBJ2-7, with 8 bases identical to TRBD1. This CDR3 is built from 16 residues. With 5 bases clipped from V and 2 bases from J, the junction kept 11 bases outside the gene matches. Germline assignment: CDR1 WNHNN and CDR2 SYGVQD (reference sequence). The CDR3 DNA reads TGCGCCAGCAGTCTTGCCGGGACAGGTGATACCTACGAGCAGTACTTC. Its protein is CASSLAGTGDTYEQYF.

V and J are TRBV7-2 and TRBJ1-2; D is unclear. With 4 bases removed from V and 5 bases from J, the gap between germline ends came to 5 bases. Per the germline V gene, CDR1 is SGHTA and CDR2 is FQGNSA. This CDR3 is 11 amino acids long. CDR3 DNA sequence: TGTGCCAGCAGCTACCTTTATGGCTACACCTTC. Amino acids: CASSYLYGYTF. The variable domain in full, completed from reference TRBV7-2 and TRBJ1-2, reads GAGVSQSPSNKVTEKGKDVELRCDPISGHTALYWYRQSLGQGLEFLIYFQGNSAPDKSGLPSDRFSAERTGGSVSTLTIQRTQQEDSAVYLCASSYLYGYTFGSGTRLTVV.

This clone is a singleton in its sample. V and J are TRBV6-5 and TRBJ2-1; weak D call: TRBD2 (6 bases). Germline V gene data show CDR1 as MNHEY and CDR2 as SVGAGI. The V end lost 6 bases, the J end lost 4 bases, and 16 bases lay between the germline ends. The CDR3 consists of 15 residues. This CDR3 is CASRQTGGDYNEQFF. CDR3 bases: TGTGCCAGCAGACAAACAGGCGGGGATTACAATGAGCAGTTCTTC.

The rearrangement uses TRBV2 and TRBJ1-1; D uncertain. The CDR3 totals 13 residues. V lost 6 bases and J lost 1, with 9 bases in between. The germline V gene has CDR1 SNHLY and CDR2 FYNNEI. CDR3 in DNA: TGTGCCAGCAGCTTCGAAAAGAACACTGAAGCTTTCTTT. Protein sequence: CASSFEKNTEAFF.

V and J are TRBV15 and TRBJ1-2, with D uncertain. The CDR3 totals 14 residues. Germline lookup yields CDR1 LNHNV and CDR2 YYDKDF (reference sequence). The V and J ends lost 6 bases and 4 bases respectively, with 15 bases between them. This chain's CDR3 is CATSKDGLTYGYTF. CDR3 bases: TGTGCCACCAGTAAAGACGGGCTTACCTATGGCTACACCTTC.

The rearrangement uses TRBV4-3 and TRBJ1-2; no definite D call. Between the trimmed V and J ends, which lost 0 bases and 6 bases, there was a span of 11 bases. Per the germline V gene, CDR1 is LGHNA and CDR2 is YSLEER. The CDR3 runs 14 residues. In DNA, the CDR3 is TGCGCCAGCAGCCAAGATACGTCCAGACATGGCTACACCTTC. As protein: CASSQDTSRHGYTF.

The sample holds a few counts of this clone. One junction end does not reproduce the germline sequence, and a read error may be involved. The J gene is TRBJ1-1, the V gene TRBV6-5; D is unclear. This CDR3 has 14 residues. The germline V gene has CDR1 MNHEY and CDR2 SVGAGI. The CDR3 loop reads CASSYSDWNAEAFF. Written as DNA, the CDR3 is TGTGCCAGCAGTTACTCGGATTGGAACGCTGAAGCTTTCTTT.